Sequencing of this TCR beta chain was carried out in a study of beta chain features in type 1 diabetes. Germline CDR1 is SQVTM and CDR2 is ANQGSEA. There are 13 residues in the CDR3. The V end lost 7 bases, the J end lost 3 bases, and 16 bases lay between the germline ends. This clone was found a few times. The authors reverse transcribed all of the isolated RNA, so sequencing captured expressed TCRB transcripts. The method was immunoSEQ multiplex PCR; TCRdb's version includes in-frame clones alone and lacks a portion of them. Among hundreds of thousands of clones listed, around a sixth were seen once.

This rearrangement joins TRBV29-1 to TRBJ2-7; TRBD1 or TRBD2 may be the D gene (5 bases each). The sequenced material came from naive CD4+ T cells from blood. The clonotype originates from a man between 18 and 29 years old in good health. CDR3 in amino acids: CSGGSIGGYEQYF. CDR3 in DNA: TGCAGCGGCGGATCCATTGGGGGCTACGAGCAGTACTTC.